This T cell receptor (beta chain) was sequenced for a study of CD8 T cells in ankylosing spondylitis. TCRdb recomputed calls from the 5' RACE reads with MiXCR, one row per CDR3 protein. Here the sample spans roughly 700,000 distinct CDR3 sequences, roughly 19% being singletons. General observations from the study: It was reported that disease-linked clones were significantly enriched in matched ankylosing spondylitis synovial fluid. Blood of patients with ankylosing spondylitis appeared to be characterized by a TCR beta motif of about eight highly homologous variants. Peripheral blood held disease-linked clones only at relatively low frequency, and these were CD8+. Some motif variants were previously reported in reactive arthritis synovial fluid and blood.

As for this clonotype: The antigen is undetermined.

This TCR came from a male donor with ankylosing spondylitis. The sample taken for sequencing was blood, either unsorted or a sorted T cell fraction (not recorded which).

The CDR3 nucleotides are TGCGCCAGCAGCGTACAGCTTAACACTGAAGCTTTCTTT. Its translation: CASSVQLNTEAFF. This chain connects TRBV5-1 to TRBJ1-1; D gene ambiguous. The ends were cut back, 4 bases at V and 2 bases at J, with 9 bases in the middle. The CDR3 extends over 13 amino acids. Germline V gives CDR1 SGHRS, CDR2 YFSETQ.